These 24 T cell receptor beta chains were all obtained from the same sample, sequenced in a study of T cell responses to AZD1222 COVID-19 vaccine. Here immunoSEQ multiplex PCR was the method, and the copy in TCRdb shows in-frame clones only, minus some. The top ten clones hold 2.5% to 3.5% of a sample with some 150,000 clones, 92% of them seen once. Material: peripheral blood, obtained 28 days after the second AZD1222 dose. Every receptor here comes from an adult who received the AZD1222 COVID-19 vaccine.

The J gene is TRBJ2-1, the V gene TRBV27; possibly TRBD2 for D (6 bases). Germline V gene sequence: CDR1 MNHEY, CDR2 SMNVEV (reference sequence). The CDR3 sequence is 17 residues long. V was cut by 5 bases and J by 1 base, with 18 bases left in between. The CDR3 protein is CASSPLFIADSYNEQFF. The CDR3 nucleotides are TGTGCCAGCAGTCCGCTTTTCATAGCGGATTCCTACAATGAGCAGTTCTTC.

This clone turned up a few times. The genes are TRBV3-1 (or the pseudogene TRBV3-2) and TRBJ2-2; D gene unclear. Trimming removed 4 bases from V and 5 bases from J, with 8 bases in between. The CDR3 extends over 13 amino acids. Germline lookup yields CDR1 LGHDT and CDR2 YNNKEL (reference sequence). Here the CDR3 DNA reads TGTGCCAGCAGCCGCGGTCTTACCGGGGAGCTGTTTTTT. It codes for CASSRGLTGELFF.

CDR3 region: CASSISATENQPQHF. The CDR3 nucleotides read TGTGCCAGTAGTATCTCAGCAACAGAAAATCAGCCCCAGCATTTT. The chain has TRBV19 and TRBJ1-5; the D is unclear. V dropped 3 bases and J dropped 4 bases, with 13 bases sitting between them. The CDR3 spans 15 residues. Germline assignment: CDR1 LNHDA and CDR2 SQIVND (reference sequence).

Notes on this clone: This same CDR3 is encoded by further DNA sequences in the sample. The gene calls are TRBV9 and TRBJ2-1, with 7 bases identical to TRBD2. Germline CDR1 SGDLS, CDR2 YYNGEE. The CDR3 totals 15 residues. The ends lost 0 bases at V and 3 bases at J; junction bases unmatched: 3. The CDR3 nucleotides read TGTGCCAGCAGCGTAGTCGGCGGGAGCTACAATGAGCAGTTCTTC. This sequence encodes CASSVVGGSYNEQFF.

This clone was counted between two and nine times. The chain recombines TRBV11-2 with TRBJ2-7, with D perhaps assigned TRBD1 or TRBD2 (6 bases each). This CDR3 contains 14 residues. Germline CDR1 is SGHAT and CDR2 is FQNNGV. With 4 bases removed from V and 6 bases from J, the gap between germline ends came to 16 bases. CDR3 bases: TGTGCCAGCAGCTCGTTAGGAGAGGGGGGCGAGCAGTACTTC. As protein: CASSSLGEGGEQYF.

The chain links TRBV27 to TRBJ1-1; possible D gene TRBD1, 6 bases. V gave up 4 bases and J gave up 4 bases, with 10 bases separating them. The germline V gene encodes CDR1 MNHEY and CDR2 SMNVEV (reference sequence). The CDR3 is 13 residues long. The CDR3 region is CASSSARGTEAFF. The CDR3 DNA reads TGTGCCAGCAGTTCGGCCAGGGGCACTGAAGCTTTCTTT.

In this sample, this clone turned up once. The CDR3 region is CASSQGRTGGRRNEQFF. In DNA, the CDR3 is TGTGCCAGCAGCCAAGGACGAACGGGAGGGAGGAGGAATGAGCAGTTCTTC. The gene calls are TRBV3-1 (or the pseudogene TRBV3-2) and TRBJ2-1; TRBD2 matches at 8 bases. The CDR3 loop spans 17 amino acids. The ends lost 1 base at V and 7 bases at J; junction bases unmatched: 12. The germline V gene has CDR1 LGHDT and CDR2 YNNKEL (reference sequence).

The chain employs TRBV5-4 and TRBJ2-7; 7 nucleotides align to TRBD2. Germline V CDR1 and CDR2: SGHNT, YYREEE (reference sequence). The V segment lost 1 base and the J segment 4 bases; nucleotides outside the gene matches: 8. This CDR3 has 15 amino acids. The CDR3 region is CASSLSGGGPYEQYF. The DNA for the CDR3 is TGTGCCAGCAGCTTGTCTGGGGGAGGGCCTTACGAGCAGTACTTC. The complete variable domain, with remaining parts taken from reference TRBV5-4 and TRBJ2-7, reads ETGVTQSPTHLIKTRGQQVTLRCSSQSGHNTVSWYQQALGQGPQFIFQYYREEENGRGNFPPRFSGLQFPNYSSELNVNALELDDSALYLCASSLSGGGPYEQYFGPGTRLTVT.

The rearrangement links TRBV5-1 to TRBJ2-5; D might be TRBD1 (6 bases). V was cut by 0 bases and J by 2 bases, with 14 bases left in between. In germline, CDR1 is SGHRS, CDR2 YFSETQ. This CDR3 comprises 16 residues. CDR3 DNA: TGCGCCAGCAGCTTGGTGTCGACAGGCGGTCAAGAGACCCAGTACTTC. Translated: CASSLVSTGGQETQYF.

The V and J genes are TRBV4-2 and TRBJ1-3, with TRBD1 as a possible D gene (5 bases). The CDR3 totals 16 residues. Trimming took off 1 base at V and 4 bases at J, with 14 bases between the two ends. Germline CDR1 is LGHNA and CDR2 is YNFKEQ. The CDR3 nucleotides read TGTGCCAGCAGCCAAGTTTCGCAGGGCCAAGGAAACACCATATATTTT. It specifies CASSQVSQGQGNTIYF.

The rearrangement uses TRBV7-2 and TRBJ1-1, with 7 positions matching TRBD1. This CDR3 spans 13 amino acids. V was clipped by 5 bases and J by 5 bases; unmatched bases: 5. CDR1 and CDR2 from the germline V gene are SGHTA and FQGNSA. CDR3 DNA: TGTGCCAGCAGCCTGAACAGGGGAACTGAAGCTTTCTTT. Translation gives CASSLNRGTEAFF.

The V call is TRBV9, the J call TRBJ2-2; TRBD2 agrees at 7 bases. CDR1 is SGDLS and CDR2 is YYNGEE in the germline V gene. With 5 bases clipped from V and 1 base from J, the junction kept 8 bases outside the gene matches. The CDR3 consists of 16 residues. The CDR3: CASSGGDIGNTGELFF. CDR3 DNA sequence: TGTGCCAGCAGTGGGGGGGATATCGGGAACACCGGGGAGCTGTTTTTT.

This chain uses TRBV7-9 with TRBJ2-7; D possibly matches TRBD1 or TRBD2 (5 bases each). Germline V gene sequence: CDR1 SEHNR, CDR2 FQNEAQ (reference sequence). V was cut by 5 bases and J by 6 bases, with 23 bases left in between. This CDR3 has 16 amino acids. DNA of the CDR3: TGTGCCAGCAGCCGCAGTAGGGGCTACCCTACTAGCGAGCAGTACTTC. Translated, it gives CASSRSRGYPTSEQYF.

V usage is TRBV29-1 and J usage is TRBJ2-1; TRBD2 might be the D (5 bases). CDR3 length: 12 amino acids. From germline, CDR1 is SQVTM and CDR2 ANQGSEA. Trimming removed 7 bases from V and 3 bases from J, with 10 bases in between. CDR3 protein: CSGERNYNEQFF. In nucleotides, the CDR3 is TGCAGCGGGGAGCGGAACTACAATGAGCAGTTCTTC.

The chain combines TRBV2 with TRBJ2-1; D gene uncertain. The CDR3 has 14 residues. Looked up from germline, CDR1 is SNHLY and CDR2 is FYNNEI. Deletions cut 6 bases from V and 0 bases from J, with 9 bases between. This chain's CDR3 is CASRASSSYNEQFF. CDR3 sequence (DNA): TGTGCCAGCAGGGCCTCGAGCTCCTACAATGAGCAGTTCTTC.

The chain couples TRBV30 to TRBJ2-7; D uncertain. The ends were cut back, 3 bases at V and 2 bases at J, with 5 bases in the middle. Per germline, CDR1 GTSNPN and CDR2 SVGIG (reference sequence). This CDR3 is 11 amino acids long. Here the CDR3 DNA reads TGTGCCTGGAGACAGACCTACGAGCAGTACTTC. It specifies CAWRQTYEQYF. The full variable domain, with the rest looked up from reference TRBV30 and TRBJ2-7, is SQTIHQWPATLVQPVGSPLSLECTVEGTSNPNLYWYRQAAGRGLQLLFYSVGIGQISSEVPQNLSASRPQDRQFILSSKKLLLSDSGFYLCAWRQTYEQYFGPGTRLTVT.

The V call is TRBV5-3, the J call TRBJ2-7; D might be TRBD2 (6 bases). TRBV5-3 is an open reading frame, and its role is uncertain. This CDR3 is 14 amino acids long. V lost 5 bases to trimming and J lost 7 bases, with 19 bases between them. This CDR3 reads CARRLWRGFWEQYF. The CDR3 DNA is TGTGCCAGAAGACTTTGGAGGGGTTTCTGGGAGCAGTACTTC.

The chain has TRBV11-3 and TRBJ1-3, with 7 bases identical to TRBD1. V lost 4 bases and J lost 0; bases outside the gene matches: 12. CDR3 length equals 18 residues. Germline V gives CDR1 SGHNT, CDR2 YENEEA. The CDR3 DNA reads TGTGCCAGCAGCTCCTCCTACAGGGGAATCAACTCTGGAAACACCATATATTTT. Its translation: CASSSSYRGINSGNTIYF.

This chain connects TRBV3-1 (or the pseudogene TRBV3-2) to TRBJ1-1, with no clear D. V lost 1 base, J lost 3 bases, and 3 bases lay in between. Germline CDR1 LGHDT, CDR2 YNNKEL (reference sequence). The CDR3 loop spans 12 amino acids. CDR3 DNA sequence: TGTGCCAGCAGCCAAGCAGACACTGAAGCTTTCTTT. Translating it yields CASSQADTEAFF.

This chain links TRBV7-9 with TRBJ1-6, with a weak D call TRBD1 (5 bases). Looked up from germline, CDR1 is SEHNR and CDR2 is FQNEAQ (reference sequence). The V gene lost 0 bases and the J gene lost 7 bases, with 10 bases spanning the gap. This CDR3 has 15 amino acids. In nucleotides, the CDR3 is TGTGCCAGCAGCTTAGCGGGGACGGACAATTCACCCCTCCACTTT. As protein: CASSLAGTDNSPLHF.

This rearrangement joins TRBV27 to TRBJ2-1; 11 bases are shared with TRBD2. The CDR3 contains 15 residues. V lost 5 bases and J lost 7; bases outside the gene matches: 7. Germline CDR1 MNHEY, CDR2 SMNVEV (reference sequence). This CDR3 is CASSLTSGSGNEQFF. The CDR3 DNA reads as TGTGCCAGCAGTCTAACTAGCGGGAGTGGTAATGAGCAGTTCTTC.

The V call is TRBV30, the J call TRBJ1-6, with a weak D call TRBD1 (5 bases). The CDR3 runs to 16 residues. CDR1 GTSNPN and CDR2 SVGIG come from the germline V gene (reference sequence). Trimming shortened V by 0 bases and J by 3 bases, and 12 bases separated the two germline ends. CDR3 in DNA: TGTGCCTGGAGTGTACAGGACCTGGTCTATAATTCACCCCTCCACTTT. This codes for CAWSVQDLVYNSPLHF.

The chain has TRBV18 and TRBJ1-3; 8 bases align to TRBD1. With 2 bases clipped from V and 0 bases from J, the junction kept 9 bases outside the gene matches. CDR1 is KGHSH, CDR2 LQKENI, per germline. CDR3 length: 18 amino acids. The CDR3 region is CASSPTGGTGASGNTIYF. The CDR3 DNA is TGTGCCAGCTCACCAACGGGGGGGACAGGAGCCTCTGGAAACACCATATATTTT. Supplemented by reference TRBV18 and TRBJ1-3, the full variable domain reads NAGVMQNPRHLVRRRGQEARLRCSPMKGHSHVYWYRQLPEEGLKFMVYLQKENIIDESGMPKERFSAEFPKEGPSILRIQQVVRGDSAAYFCASSPTGGTGASGNTIYFGEGSWLTVV.

CDR3 DNA sequence: TGTGCCAGCAGTGAACGTAGCGGACTAGCCAAAAACATTCAGTACTTC. Translated, it gives CASSERSGLAKNIQYF. The chain couples TRBV2 to TRBJ2-4, with D possibly matching TRBD2 (6 bases). This CDR3 spans 16 amino acids. The V gene's germline CDR1 is SNHLY and CDR2 FYNNEI. V shed 2 bases and J shed 0 bases, with 11 bases lying between them.